This TCR beta chain was profiled in a study of T-cell reconstitution after alpha-beta-depleted transplantation in children. The CDR3 is made up of 16 amino acids. V lost 0 bases and J 9 bases, leaving 20 bases between the germline ends. Germline lookup yields CDR1 ENHRY and CDR2 SYGVKD. The library targeted TCRbeta and was prepared with unique molecular identifiers. TCRdb redid the calling of the PCR reads with MiXCR, one entry per CDR3 protein. The top ten hold 14% of the sample, which has 550,000 to 600,000 distinct CDR3 sequences, under 30% seen once. Study results and caveats: One year post-transplant, T-cell counts and diversity were largely derived from T cells produced anew.

In its sample, this clonotype was seen many times. The antigen is not known. The material sequenced was PBMCs, mostly from graft donor cells, taken 360 days after TCRalphabeta/CD19-depleted stem cell transplant. V is TRBV10-3 and J is TRBJ1-1; D unresolved. The sequence came from a boy under three years old who had a stem cell transplant for acute myeloid leukemia, so the T cells may come from the graft donor. DNA of the CDR3: TGTGCCATCAGTGAGTCGTCGGCACATTTTCTACCCCAAGCTTTCTTT. Translation: CAISESSAHFLPQAFF.